The present T cell receptor beta chain was sequenced within a study of blood T cell repertoires in COVID-19. Study in general: There were acute and convalescent COVID-19 samples, and they came from the United States, Italy and Spain.

Libraries were prepared by immunoSEQ multiplex PCR; TCRdb keeps only in-frame clonotypes and omits some of them. Of 200,000 or so clones detected, roughly 82% appear once; the ten largest clones hold 2% to 2.5%. The receptor was isolated from a man between 40 and 49 years old who had recovered from COVID-19. Sequences were obtained from peripheral blood.

CDR3 DNA sequence: TGTGCCACCAGCAGAGTCCCCCCGACTAGCGGGAGGTCAGAGCAGTACTTC. This sequence encodes CATSRVPPTSGRSEQYF. This sequence joins TRBV15 and TRBJ2-7, with 13 bases matching TRBD2. The CDR3 is 17 residues long. CDR1 is LNHNV, CDR2 YYDKDF, per germline (reference sequence). The J segment lost 7 bases and the V segment lost 1 base, leaving 10 bases of the junction unmatched.